The 30 T cell receptor beta chains reported below all come from one sample, sequenced in a study of blood T cell repertoires in COVID-19. TCRdb keeps only in-frame clones here, not all; method: immunoSEQ multiplex PCR. The sample gives about 400,000 clones, about 90% of which show up once; approximately 1.5% is in the top ten. Input material: PBMCs or T cells enriched from blood (not recorded which). Receptors were obtained from a woman in her 30s who had recovered from COVID-19.

The chain has TRBV14 and TRBJ1-1; D ambiguous. Trimming took off 3 bases at V and 3 bases at J, with 14 bases between the two ends. The germline V gene has CDR1 SGHDN and CDR2 FVKESK. CDR3 length: 15 residues. Here the CDR3 reads CASSHPHGGHTEAFF. The DNA of the CDR3 is TGTGCCAGCAGCCACCCCCACGGCGGCCACACTGAAGCTTTCTTT. Looking up the rest from reference TRBV14 and TRBJ1-1 gives the full variable domain: EAGVTQFPSHSVIEKGQTVTLRCDPISGHDNLYWYRRVMGKEIKFLLHFVKESKQDESGMPNNRFLAERTGGTYSTLKVQPAELEDSGVYFCASSHPHGGHTEAFFGQGTRLTVV.

The V and J genes are TRBV7-6 and TRBJ2-3, with TRBD2 identical over 13 bases. Germline CDR1 reads SGHVS; CDR2 reads FNYEAQ. V lost 5 bases, J lost 0 bases, and 5 bases stayed unmatched. The CDR3 totals 17 residues. CDR3 loop: CASSPRLAGGSTDTQYF. CDR3 sequence (DNA): TGTGCCAGCAGCCCAAGACTAGCGGGGGGAAGCACAGATACGCAGTATTTT.

V is TRBV13 and J is TRBJ1-1; the match to TRBD1 covers 8 bases. Germline V lookup: CDR1 PRHDT, CDR2 FYEKMQ (reference sequence). The CDR3 sequence is 18 residues long. V lost 2 bases and J lost 1; bases outside the gene matches: 12. In DNA form, the CDR3 reads TGTGCCAGCAGCTTAAGGTCGGACAGGGCATTTGGGAACACTGAAGCTTTCTTT. It translates to CASSLRSDRAFGNTEAFF.

This chain uses TRBV6-2 or TRBV6-3 with TRBJ1-2; tentative D call: TRBD1 (6 bases). Germline values: CDR1 MNHEY, CDR2 SVGEGT. The CDR3 totals 12 residues. V lost 5 bases to trimming and J lost 4 bases, with 8 bases between them. In nucleotides, the CDR3 is TGTGCCAGCAGTCCGGACAGCTATGGCTACACCTTC. Translating it yields CASSPDSYGYTF.

The CDR3: CASSESGGGEQYF. The CDR3 nucleotides read TGTGCCAGCAGTGAATCTGGAGGAGGCGAGCAGTACTTC. The rearrangement joins TRBV2 to TRBJ2-7; weak D call: TRBD2 (5 bases). Trimming shortened V by 2 bases and J by 6 bases, and 11 bases separated the two germline ends. The CDR3 totals 13 residues. Per the germline V gene, CDR1 is SNHLY and CDR2 is FYNNEI. Looking up the rest from reference TRBV2 and TRBJ2-7 gives the full variable domain: EPEVTQTPSHQVTQMGQEVILRCVPISNHLYFYWYRQILGQKVEFLVSFYNNEISEKSEIFDDQFSVERPDGSNFTLKIRSTKLEDSAMYFCASSESGGGEQYFGPGTRLTVT.

The chain has TRBV12-5 and TRBJ1-5; 8 nucleotides line up with TRBD1. Germline lookup yields CDR1 LGHNT and CDR2 FRNRAP. The CDR3 has 14 residues. After removal of 5 bases from V and 7 bases from J, the junction contained 7 bases not matched to a gene. CDR3 amino acids: CASGQGAPGQPQHF. CDR3 DNA: TGTGCTAGTGGTCAGGGGGCGCCGGGGCAGCCCCAGCATTTT.

V usage is TRBV5-1 and J usage is TRBJ1-3, with D perhaps TRBD1 (5 bases). V dropped 2 bases and J dropped 0 bases, with 12 bases sitting between them. The CDR3 runs 16 residues. Per the germline V gene, CDR1 is SGHRS and CDR2 is YFSETQ. CDR3: CASSLGGTSSGNTIYF. The CDR3, as DNA: TGCGCCAGCAGCTTAGGAGGGACCAGCTCTGGAAACACCATATATTTT.

This rearrangement joins TRBV30 to TRBJ1-5; weak D call: TRBD1 (6 bases). This CDR3 contains 15 residues. The germline V gene has CDR1 GTSNPN and CDR2 SVGIG (reference sequence). Trimming stripped 1 base from V and 4 bases from J, with 14 bases between. CDR3 DNA: TGTGCCTGGAGTGCGACAGGAACCTCGAATCAGCCCCAGCATTTT. This gives the protein CAWSATGTSNQPQHF.

This clone was observed a single time. This chain connects TRBV2 to TRBJ1-4; D may be TRBD1 (5 bases). V lost 8 bases and J 0 bases, leaving 13 bases between the germline ends. There are 15 residues in the CDR3. Germline CDR1 SNHLY, CDR2 FYNNEI. The CDR3, as DNA: TGTGCCAGCCTTTTCGGGGGAACAACTAATGAAAAACTGTTTTTT. Translated, it gives CASLFGGTTNEKLFF.

V and J are TRBV5-1 and TRBJ2-7, with D possibly being TRBD2 (5 bases). V gave up 4 bases and J gave up 6 bases, with 14 bases separating them. Looked up from germline, CDR1 is SGHRS and CDR2 is YFSETQ. The CDR3 runs to 13 residues. This CDR3 is CASSGQVRGEQYF. The CDR3 DNA is TGCGCCAGCAGCGGCCAAGTACGGGGCGAGCAGTACTTC. Combining the CDR3 with reference TRBV5-1 and TRBJ2-7 gives the whole variable domain KAGVTQTPRYLIKTRGQQVTLSCSPISGHRSVSWYQQTPGQGLQFLFEYFSETQRNKGNFPGRFSGRQFSNSRSEMNVSTLELGDSALYLCASSGQVRGEQYFGPGTRLTVT.

Only a few counts were recorded for this clone. The chain recombines TRBV19 with TRBJ2-3, with a possible D match to TRBD1 (7 bases). The germline V gene has CDR1 LNHDA and CDR2 SQIVND (reference sequence). The CDR3 runs to 16 residues. The ends were cut back, 6 bases at V and 4 bases at J, with 20 bases in the middle. Written as DNA, the CDR3 is TGTGCCAGTAGATGGGGGACTCGGACAGGAGCAGATACGCAGTATTTT. Translation gives CASRWGTRTGADTQYF.

V is TRBV10-3 and J is TRBJ1-1, with D maybe TRBD1 (6 bases). CDR3 length: 13 amino acids. V lost 6 bases, J lost 4 bases, and 12 bases lay in between. Germline V gives CDR1 ENHRY, CDR2 SYGVKD. CDR3 sequence reads: CAISTGFGTEAFF. Here the CDR3 DNA reads TGTGCCATCAGCACAGGGTTCGGCACTGAAGCTTTCTTT.

The chain couples TRBV27 to TRBJ2-2; no firm D call. The CDR3 length is 15 residues. The germline V gene has CDR1 MNHEY and CDR2 SMNVEV (reference sequence). The V and J ends lost 4 bases and 3 bases respectively, with 12 bases between them. Here the CDR3 reads CASSSPTAYTGELFF. DNA of the CDR3: TGTGCCAGCAGTTCGCCCACTGCGTACACCGGGGAGCTGTTTTTT.

The V and J genes are TRBV2 and TRBJ2-2; D call uncertain. Trimming removed 5 bases at V and 5 bases at J, with 6 bases between. The CDR3 is 12 residues long. The V gene's germline CDR1 is SNHLY and CDR2 FYNNEI. This CDR3 is CASSPRTGELFF. Here the CDR3 DNA reads TGTGCCAGCAGTCCCCGGACCGGGGAGCTGTTTTTT.

The chain couples TRBV6-5 to TRBJ2-2; D is perhaps TRBD1 (5 bases). In germline, CDR1 is MNHEY, CDR2 SVGAGI. The germline V and J ends were trimmed by 8 bases and 0 bases, with 7 bases remaining between them. The CDR3 totals 13 residues. CDR3 in amino acids: CASSDTNTGELFF. CDR3 nucleotides: TGTGCCAGCTCGGACACGAACACCGGGGAGCTGTTTTTT.

This rearrangement joins TRBV25-1 to TRBJ2-4; 7 bases align to TRBD1. V trimming: 4 bases; J trimming: 8 bases; junction bases outside the gene matches: 5. Per the germline V gene, CDR1 is MGHDK and CDR2 is SYGVNS. The CDR3 runs 13 residues. CDR3 sequence reads: CASSGTGVDIQYF. The CDR3 DNA reads TGTGCCAGCAGTGGAACAGGGGTTGACATTCAGTACTTC.

CDR3: CASRPDKPEAFF. CDR3 nucleotide sequence: TGTGCCAGCAGACCCGACAAACCTGAAGCTTTCTTT. The chain combines TRBV28 with TRBJ1-1; D unclear. The ends were cut back, 6 bases at V and 6 bases at J, with 11 bases in the middle. CDR3 length: 12 residues. Germline CDR1 is MDHEN and CDR2 is SYDVKM.

V is TRBV18 and J is TRBJ2-7; the D gene is possibly TRBD2 (5 bases). This CDR3 region has 14 residues. V dropped 4 bases and J dropped 3 bases, with 13 bases sitting between them. CDR1 and CDR2 (germline): KGHSH, LQKENI. DNA of the CDR3: TGTGCCAGCTCACGGGTAAGGGAGAGCTACGAGCAGTACTTC. This codes for CASSRVRESYEQYF.

The CDR3 sequence: CASASGRFADTQYF. The CDR3 nucleotides read TGTGCTAGTGCGTCAGGGAGGTTTGCAGATACGCAGTATTTT. The gene calls are TRBV12-5 and TRBJ2-3; D possibly corresponds to TRBD2 (6 bases). Germline CDR1 is LGHNT and CDR2 is FRNRAP. V was shortened by 7 bases and J by 4 bases, with 15 bases between the two germline ends. CDR3 length: 14 amino acids.

J is TRBJ2-7 and V is TRBV6-5; TRBD1 agrees at 7 bases. V lost 6 bases and J lost 1; bases outside the gene matches: 6. Germline CDR1 is MNHEY and CDR2 is SVGAGI. This CDR3 has 14 amino acids. The CDR3 reads CASRRGTASYEQYF. CDR3 DNA: TGTGCCAGCAGGAGGGGGACAGCGTCCTACGAGCAGTACTTC.

The V call is TRBV30, the J call TRBJ1-1; D not resolved. The ends were cut back, 0 bases at V and 1 base at J, with 12 bases in the middle. This CDR3 has 15 residues. The germline gives CDR1 GTSNPN, CDR2 SVGIG (reference sequence). The CDR3 protein is CAWSVLGGPNTEAFF. The CDR3 DNA reads TGTGCCTGGAGTGTACTGGGCGGGCCGAACACTGAAGCTTTCTTT.

This chain uses TRBV5-4 with TRBJ1-1, with D unresolved. Trimming left V 7 bases short and J 7 bases short, with 11 bases between. CDR3 length: 11 amino acids. Germline-derived CDR1 and CDR2 are SGHNT and YYREEE (reference sequence). Here the CDR3 DNA reads TGTGCCAGCGGAGCGCCTCTTGAAGCTTTCTTT. This gives the protein CASGAPLEAFF. Full variable domain (remainder filled in from reference TRBV5-4 and TRBJ1-1): ETGVTQSPTHLIKTRGQQVTLRCSSQSGHNTVSWYQQALGQGPQFIFQYYREEENGRGNFPPRFSGLQFPNYSSELNVNALELDDSALYLCASGAPLEAFFGQGTRLTVV.

This chain links TRBV19 with TRBJ2-6; perhaps TRBD1 as D (6 bases). The V gene's germline CDR1 is LNHDA and CDR2 SQIVND (reference sequence). The CDR3 loop spans 18 amino acids. The V end was cut by 3 bases, the J end by 0 bases, with 15 bases between. CDR3 sequence reads: CASSMVGGLVSGANVLTF. CDR3 nucleotide sequence: TGTGCCAGTAGTATGGTTGGGGGCCTTGTCTCTGGGGCCAACGTCCTGACTTTC.

This chain uses TRBV6-5 with TRBJ1-2, with D unresolved. This CDR3 is 14 amino acids long. Germline-derived CDR1 and CDR2 are MNHEY and SVGAGI. V was trimmed by 0 bases and J by 10 bases, leaving 15 bases between them. This CDR3 is CASSYSRVRGAYTF. As DNA, the CDR3 is TGTGCCAGCAGTTACTCGAGAGTGCGGGGAGCCTACACCTTC.

The CDR3 reads CASRSEGQTGELFF. The CDR3 bases are TGTGCCAGCAGATCGGAGGGGCAGACCGGGGAGCTGTTTTTT. The rearrangement uses TRBV6-4 and TRBJ2-2; TRBD2 might be the D (6 bases). The CDR3 sequence is 14 residues long. Trimming cost V 6 bases and J 5 bases, with 13 bases left between them. CDR1 is MRHNA, CDR2 SNTAGT, per germline.

The chain is built from TRBV9 and TRBJ1-4; TRBD1 matches 7 bases. Germline CDR1 SGDLS, CDR2 YYNGEE. There are 14 residues in the CDR3. J gave up 7 bases and V 0 bases, and 3 bases lay outside the gene matches. Written as DNA, the CDR3 is TGTGCCAGCAGCGTAGAAGGGGGCGGTGAAAAACTGTTTTTT. Its translation is CASSVEGGGEKLFF.

The rearrangement joins TRBV28 to TRBJ2-3, with TRBD2 as a possible D gene (5 bases). Per the germline V gene, CDR1 is MDHEN and CDR2 is SYDVKM. Trimming shortened V by 10 bases and J by 6 bases, and 14 bases separated the two germline ends. CDR3 length: 12 residues. The CDR3 is CATLYGVDTQYF. For the CDR3, the DNA is TGTGCCACGCTATACGGGGTGGATACGCAGTATTTT.

This clone was seen a handful of times. J is TRBJ1-6 and V is TRBV12-5; TRBD1 might be the D (6 bases). The CDR3 has 13 amino acids. In germline, CDR1 is LGHNT, CDR2 FRNRAP. Trimming took 6 bases from V and 9 from J, leaving 12 bases between them. The CDR3 nucleotides read TGTGCTAGTGGGGGAAGGGGGGGTTCACCCCTCCACTTT. As protein: CASGGRGGSPLHF.

This chain links TRBV6-1 with TRBJ1-5, with 12 positions matching TRBD1. With 3 bases clipped from V and 5 bases from J, the junction kept 11 bases outside the gene matches. The CDR3 runs 18 residues. Germline V gives CDR1 MNHNS, CDR2 SASEGT. CDR3 protein: CASSETGQGASGYQPQHF. For the CDR3, the DNA is TGTGCCAGCAGTGAGACGGGACAGGGGGCATCGGGTTATCAGCCCCAGCATTTT.

J is TRBJ1-2 and V is TRBV13, with 7 bases that match TRBD1. This CDR3 is built from 15 residues. V lost 0 bases and J lost 5; bases outside the gene matches: 6. Germline V gives CDR1 PRHDT, CDR2 FYEKMQ (reference sequence). The chain's CDR3 is CASSLGKGALYGYTF. The DNA for the CDR3 is TGTGCCAGCAGCTTAGGGAAGGGGGCGCTTTATGGCTACACCTTC.